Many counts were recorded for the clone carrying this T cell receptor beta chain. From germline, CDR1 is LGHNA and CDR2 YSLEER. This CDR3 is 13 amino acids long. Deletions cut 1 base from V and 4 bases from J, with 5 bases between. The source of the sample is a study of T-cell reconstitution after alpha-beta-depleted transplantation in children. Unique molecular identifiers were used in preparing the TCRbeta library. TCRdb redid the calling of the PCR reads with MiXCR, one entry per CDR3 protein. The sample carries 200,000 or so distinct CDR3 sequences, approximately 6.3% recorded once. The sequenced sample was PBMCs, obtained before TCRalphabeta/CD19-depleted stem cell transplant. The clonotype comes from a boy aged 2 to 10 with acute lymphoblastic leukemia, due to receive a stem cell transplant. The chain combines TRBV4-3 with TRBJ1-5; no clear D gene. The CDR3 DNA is TGCGCCAGCAGCCAAGGACGAAATCAGCCCCAGCATTTT. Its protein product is CASSQGRNQPQHF.